The rows below give T cell receptor beta chains drawn from one sample of a study of T cells in Graves' hyperthyroidism and ophthalmopathy. TCRdb redid the calling of the multiplex PCR reads with MiXCR, one entry per CDR3 protein. The sample gives some 500,000 distinct CDR3 sequences, 15% to 20% of which show up once; around 28% is in the top ten. Sequencing was done on a sample of blood. These receptors all come from a woman between 25 and 40 years old with Graves' ophthalmopathy. The CDR3 runs from the conserved cysteine through the conserved F or W. Each record gives: CDR3 DNA, CDR3 protein, J gene, CDR3 length, clone size, V gene, D gene. The D gene is left open where the match is weak. A clone size is listed for some rows: how often the clone was seen (once, few, many), or a class if it is expanded.

cdr3_nt: TGTGCCACCTCCGGGACAGGGGATTTCACCGGGGAGCTGTTTTTT; cdr3_aa: CATSGTGDFTGELFF; j_call: TRBJ2-2; cdr3_length: 15; clone_size: few; v_call: TRBV25-1; d_call: TRBD1
cdr3_nt: TGTGCCAGCAGCGGACCCTACGGCACAGATACGCAGTATTTT; cdr3_aa: CASSGPYGTDTQYF; j_call: TRBJ2-3; cdr3_length: 14; clone_size: many; v_call: TRBV11-3; d_call: -
cdr3_nt: TGTGCCAGCAGCGTAGATCCTAGCGGGAGATACGAGCAGTACTTC; cdr3_aa: CASSVDPSGRYEQYF; j_call: TRBJ2-7; cdr3_length: 15; clone_size: -; v_call: TRBV9; d_call: TRBD2
cdr3_nt: TGCGCCAGCAGCCAACTAGCGGGTGGAGATACGCAGTATTTT; cdr3_aa: CASSQLAGGDTQYF; j_call: TRBJ2-3; cdr3_length: 14; clone_size: -; v_call: TRBV5-1; d_call: TRBD2
cdr3_nt: TGTGCCAGCCGGGCCTCCACCCACGAGCAGTACTTC; cdr3_aa: CASRASTHEQYF; j_call: TRBJ2-7; cdr3_length: 12; clone_size: -; v_call: TRBV28; d_call: -
cdr3_nt: TGTGCCAGCGGGGGTCTGGCGACCCAGTACTTC; cdr3_aa: CASGGLATQYF; j_call: TRBJ2-5; cdr3_length: 11; clone_size: many; v_call: TRBV12-3/TRBV12-4; d_call: -
cdr3_nt: TGTGCCAGCAGCCGTGAGGCCCTGGGGGATACAGATACGCAGTATTTT; cdr3_aa: CASSREALGDTDTQYF; j_call: TRBJ2-3; cdr3_length: 16; clone_size: few; v_call: TRBV6-2/TRBV6-3; d_call: -
cdr3_nt: TGCAGCGTAAAGGTAGCGGGCAGCTCCTACAATGAGCAGTCCTTC; cdr3_aa: CSVKVAGSSYNEQSF; j_call: TRBJ2-1; cdr3_length: 15; clone_size: -; v_call: TRBV29-1; d_call: TRBD2
cdr3_nt: TGCAGTGCTTCTCGGACCAAGCATGAGCAGTTCTTC; cdr3_aa: CSASRTKHEQFF; j_call: TRBJ2-1; cdr3_length: 12; clone_size: many; v_call: TRBV20-1; d_call: -
cdr3_nt: TGTGCCAGCAGTTACGGGACTACCACGGGTCAATGGACCCAGTACTTC; cdr3_aa: CASSYGTTTGQWTQYF; j_call: TRBJ2-5; cdr3_length: 16; clone_size: few; v_call: TRBV6-2/TRBV6-3; d_call: TRBD2
cdr3_nt: TGCGCCAGCATCGAGGCAGGGAATCCTTTCACAGATACGCAGTATTTT; cdr3_aa: CASIEAGNPFTDTQYF; j_call: TRBJ2-3; cdr3_length: 16; clone_size: -; v_call: TRBV10-1; d_call: -
cdr3_nt: TGTGCCAGCAGTTTCACAGGGGCGGGGTACAATGAGCAGTTCTTC; cdr3_aa: CASSFTGAGYNEQFF; j_call: TRBJ2-1; cdr3_length: 15; clone_size: -; v_call: TRBV28; d_call: -
cdr3_nt: TGTGCCAGCAGTTTATGGGGTAGCGGGGGGTACAATGAGCAGTTCTTC; cdr3_aa: CASSLWGSGGYNEQFF; j_call: TRBJ2-1; cdr3_length: 16; clone_size: few; v_call: TRBV27; d_call: TRBD2
cdr3_nt: TGTGCCAGCAGTAACCCCCGCGGAGCGCTAAGCCCCTACGAGCAGTACTTC; cdr3_aa: CASSNPRGALSPYEQYF; j_call: TRBJ2-7; cdr3_length: 17; clone_size: many; v_call: TRBV6-2/TRBV6-3; d_call: -
cdr3_nt: TGTGCCAGCAGTCACAGGGGCAATCAGCCCCAGCATTTT; cdr3_aa: CASSHRGNQPQHF; j_call: TRBJ1-5; cdr3_length: 13; clone_size: many; v_call: TRBV3-1; d_call: -
cdr3_nt: TGTGCCAGCAGGAGGACTTCCTACGAGCAGTACTTC; cdr3_aa: CASRRTSYEQYF; j_call: TRBJ2-7; cdr3_length: 12; clone_size: few; v_call: TRBV2; d_call: -
cdr3_nt: TGTGCCAGCAGCCCTAGAGGACTAGGATACAATGAGCAGTTCTTC; cdr3_aa: CASSPRGLGYNEQFF; j_call: TRBJ2-1; cdr3_length: 15; clone_size: many; v_call: TRBV13; d_call: TRBD2
cdr3_nt: TGTGCCAGCAGTTTCATCAGGGGGCGAGGGAGAGAGACCCAGTACTTC; cdr3_aa: CASSFIRGRGRETQYF; j_call: TRBJ2-5; cdr3_length: 16; clone_size: few; v_call: TRBV6-5; d_call: TRBD1
cdr3_nt: TGTGCCACCAGCTCCCGACTGACAGGGGGCAGGGAGACCCAGTACTTC; cdr3_aa: CATSSRLTGGRETQYF; j_call: TRBJ2-5; cdr3_length: 16; clone_size: many; v_call: TRBV15; d_call: TRBD1
cdr3_nt: TGTGCCAGCAGCGAAAACTCAGTCTACAATGAGCAGTTCTTC; cdr3_aa: CASSENSVYNEQFF; j_call: TRBJ2-1; cdr3_length: 14; clone_size: few; v_call: TRBV7-2; d_call: -
cdr3_nt: TGTGCCAGCAGCTTATTACCCTGGCGCGGGGGGCACCTCACCGGGGAGCTGTTTTTT; cdr3_aa: CASSLLPWRGGHLTGELFF; j_call: TRBJ2-2; cdr3_length: 19; clone_size: -; v_call: TRBV13; d_call: TRBD2
cdr3_nt: TGTGCCAGCAGCCTCGCGGGGGGGGCGGTCTACGAGCAGTACTTC; cdr3_aa: CASSLAGGAVYEQYF; j_call: TRBJ2-7; cdr3_length: 15; clone_size: -; v_call: TRBV11-2; d_call: TRBD2
cdr3_nt: TGTGCCAGCAGATCTCCCCGACAGGGGGCCTTTTGGACCGGGGAGCTGTTTTTT; cdr3_aa: CASRSPRQGAFWTGELFF; j_call: TRBJ2-2; cdr3_length: 18; clone_size: -; v_call: TRBV28; d_call: TRBD1
cdr3_nt: TGCGCCAGCAGCATTTACCGGGGGAACAATGAGCAGTTCTTC; cdr3_aa: CASSIYRGNNEQFF; j_call: TRBJ2-1; cdr3_length: 14; clone_size: -; v_call: TRBV5-1; d_call: -
cdr3_nt: TGTGCCAGCAGTTTATTTGGCCGGGCGAACACCGGGGAGCTGTTTTTT; cdr3_aa: CASSLFGRANTGELFF; j_call: TRBJ2-2; cdr3_length: 16; clone_size: -; v_call: TRBV28; d_call: -
cdr3_nt: TGCGCCAGCATCTTGTCAGCAGGTCCCTTGGATAGCAATCAGCCCCAGCATTTT; cdr3_aa: CASILSAGPLDSNQPQHF; j_call: TRBJ1-5; cdr3_length: 18; clone_size: -; v_call: TRBV5-1; d_call: -
cdr3_nt: TGTGCCAGCAGCTTGGGTGGGGGGTCAAACTACGAGCAGTACTTC; cdr3_aa: CASSLGGGSNYEQYF; j_call: TRBJ2-7; cdr3_length: 15; clone_size: -; v_call: TRBV7-9; d_call: -
cdr3_nt: TGTGCCAACGGTGAAGCGCATCCCGGGGAGCTGTTTTTT; cdr3_aa: CANGEAHPGELFF; j_call: TRBJ2-2; cdr3_length: 13; clone_size: -; v_call: TRBV2; d_call: -
cdr3_nt: TGTGCCAGCAGTTTATATCCCGGGACTAGCGGAAGACAAGAGACCCAGTACTTC; cdr3_aa: CASSLYPGTSGRQETQYF; j_call: TRBJ2-5; cdr3_length: 18; clone_size: -; v_call: TRBV27; d_call: TRBD2
cdr3_nt: TGCAGCGTCCCCGAGGCCGGGGGGAGGGGAGCTTTCTTT; cdr3_aa: CSVPEAGGRGAFF; j_call: TRBJ1-1; cdr3_length: 13; clone_size: many; v_call: TRBV29-1; d_call: -